The T cell receptor beta chain under discussion was sequenced for a study of identical twins. This CDR3 has 15 amino acids. The ends were cut back, 3 bases at V and 0 bases at J, with 12 bases in the middle. CDR1 is LNHNV and CDR2 is YYDKDF in the germline V gene (reference sequence). The cDNA had a unique molecular identifier and a template-switch universal primer site. TCRdb analysed the 5' RACE reads with MiXCR anew, one entry per CDR3 protein. The data hold about 470,000 distinct CDR3 sequences, with 20% to 30% observed a single time. This clonotype was detected only a few times. This sample was also put to use in a study of T cells expressing NK-cell markers.

The chain combines TRBV15 with TRBJ2-7; D is ambiguous. This receptor was obtained from a young woman in good health. The material sequenced was CD4+ T cells sorted from blood. As DNA, the CDR3 is TGTGCCACCAGCAGCCCAACCACCGTCTCCTACGAGCAGTACTTC. It encodes CATSSPTTVSYEQYF.